Listed below are T cell receptor beta chains from one sample, sequenced in a study of T cell responses to AZD1222 COVID-19 vaccine. The data were produced by immunoSEQ multiplex PCR, yet TCRdb's version contains in-frame clones alone and is incomplete. The sample records 75,000 to 100,000 clones, roughly 90% being singletons. The specimen comprised peripheral blood, sampled on day 0 of AZD1222 vaccination. The receptors come from an adult in good health. Each CDR3 is given with its conserved first and last residue. The D gene is left open where the match is weak. For some rows the clone size is stated as once, few or many, or as a class when expanded; others skip it.

14 | TRBJ2-3 | - | - | TRBV7-3 | CASSLNGRGDTQYF | TGTGCCAGCAGCTTAAACGGGAGAGGAGATACGCAGTATTTT
12 | TRBJ1-5 | - | - | TRBV5-6 | CASSFSDQPQHF | TGTGCCAGCAGCTTTAGTGATCAGCCCCAGCATTTT
13 | TRBJ2-5 | - | - | TRBV28 | CASSLHLQETQYF | TGTGCCAGCAGTTTACACCTCCAAGAGACCCAGTACTTC
14 | TRBJ2-2 | - | - | TRBV2 | CASLRGANTGELFF | TGTGCCAGCCTCCGCGGGGCGAACACCGGGGAGCTGTTTTTT
17 | TRBJ1-5 | - | TRBD1 | TRBV28 | CASSPTARYRGNQPQHF | TGTGCCAGCAGCCCAACGGCACGATACAGGGGTAATCAGCCCCAGCATTTT
13 | TRBJ1-2 | few | TRBD1 | TRBV28 | CASIRQGFGGYTF | TGTGCCAGCATCCGACAGGGTTTCGGCGGCTACACCTTC
15 | TRBJ1-1 | - | - | TRBV30 | CAWTVLGRGDTEAFF | TGTGCCTGGACCGTATTGGGGAGGGGGGACACTGAAGCTTTCTTT
16 | TRBJ1-5 | - | TRBD1 | TRBV7-2 | CASSLGGAGGVQPQHF | TGTGCCAGCAGCTTAGGGGGTGCAGGGGGCGTGCAGCCCCAGCATTTT
14 | TRBJ1-1 | - | - | TRBV6-5 | CASRRGLPDTEAFF | TGTGCCAGCCGACGGGGGCTTCCGGACACTGAAGCTTTCTTT
13 | TRBJ2-5 | - | - | TRBV3-1/TRBV3-2 | CASSLSGVETQYF | TGTGCCAGCAGTCTAAGTGGGGTAGAGACCCAGTACTTC
17 | TRBJ2-2 | once | TRBD2 | TRBV7-9 | CASSLAPASGNTGELFF | TGTGCCAGCAGCTTAGCGCCGGCTAGCGGGAACACCGGGGAGCTGTTTTTT
15 | TRBJ1-5 | - | - | TRBV6-5 | CASKTGGTRNQPQHF | TGTGCCAGCAAAACGGGGGGCACGAGAAATCAGCCCCAGCATTTT
13 | TRBJ2-2 | - | - | TRBV28 | CASSLLGAGELFF | TGTGCCAGCAGTTTATTGGGGGCCGGGGAGCTGTTTTTT
15 | TRBJ2-7 | - | - | TRBV6-5 | CASSYSITGINEQYF | TGTGCCAGCAGTTACTCCATAACAGGGATCAACGAGCAGTACTTC
17 | TRBJ2-1 | - | - | TRBV7-8 | CASSLTRMWNEHNEQFF | TGTGCCAGCAGCTTGACTAGAATGTGGAACGAGCACAATGAGCAGTTCTTC
15 | TRBJ2-7 | - | - | TRBV5-4 | CASSLVGEVGYEQYF | TGTGCCAGCAGCTTGGTGGGAGAGGTGGGCTACGAGCAGTACTTC
17 | TRBJ2-2 | - | - | TRBV5-1 | CASSYLSSTAGTGELFF | TGCGCCAGCAGCTATCTCTCATCGACGGCGGGGACCGGGGAGCTGTTTTTT
15 | TRBJ2-7 | - | - | TRBV28 | CASSSPTLTSYEQYF | TGTGCCAGCAGTTCCCCGACTTTGACCTCCTACGAGCAGTACTTC
16 | TRBJ2-7 | - | TRBD2 | TRBV6-5 | CASSYSGLAGTYEQYF | TGTGCCAGCAGTTACTCGGGTCTAGCGGGAACCTACGAGCAGTACTTC
15 | TRBJ1-3 | - | - | TRBV6-5 | CASSYTGRSGNTIYF | TGTGCCAGCAGTTACACGGGAAGGTCTGGAAACACCATATATTTT
13 | TRBJ2-7 | - | - | TRBV24-1 | CATSEGSSYEQYF | TGTGCCACCAGTGAAGGGAGCTCCTACGAGCAGTACTTC
18 | TRBJ1-6 | - | - | TRBV7-8 | CASSLVAQRSSYNSPLHF | TGTGCCAGCAGCTTAGTTGCACAGAGGAGCTCCTATAATTCACCCCTCCACTTT
12 | TRBJ2-7 | - | TRBD2 | TRBV27 | CASAGLAGEQYF | TGTGCCAGCGCTGGACTAGCGGGCGAGCAGTACTTC
16 | TRBJ2-2 | - | TRBD2 | TRBV6-4 | CASSDGTSGGTGELFF | TGTGCCAGCAGTGACGGGACTAGCGGGGGAACCGGGGAGCTGTTTTTT
17 | TRBJ2-1 | - | TRBD2 | TRBV9 | CASSVVGTSGSYNEQFF | TGTGCCAGCAGCGTAGTAGGGACTAGCGGGTCCTACAATGAGCAGTTCTTC
14 | TRBJ1-1 | once | - | TRBV28 | CASSFLIRDTEAFF | TGTGCCAGCAGTTTTTTAATCAGAGACACTGAAGCTTTCTTT
14 | TRBJ1-1 | - | - | TRBV7-2 | CASRPGAWNTEAFF | TGTGCCAGCAGACCAGGGGCCTGGAACACTGAAGCTTTCTTT
15 | TRBJ2-3 | - | - | TRBV5-1 | CASSPSDSRGDTQYF | TGCGCCAGCAGCCCCTCGGACTCGAGGGGAGATACGCAGTATTTT
14 | TRBJ1-1 | - | - | TRBV5-1 | CASSLVAGGTEAFF | TGCGCCAGCAGCTTGGTAGCGGGCGGCACTGAAGCTTTCTTT
12 | TRBJ1-2 | - | - | TRBV2 | CASSLGGYGYTF | TGTGCCAGCAGCCTGGGGGGCTATGGCTACACCTTC
16 | TRBJ2-1 | - | TRBD2 | TRBV6-4 | CASSTWTSGRGNEQFF | TGTGCCAGCAGTACTTGGACTAGCGGGAGAGGGAATGAGCAGTTCTTC
13 | TRBJ2-4 | - | - | TRBV18 | CASSAGNANIQYF | TGTGCCAGCTCAGCCGGGAACGCAAACATTCAGTACTTC
17 | TRBJ1-5 | - | - | TRBV5-5 | CASSLAGALLGNQPQHF | TGTGCCAGCAGCTTGGCCGGAGCTCTGTTAGGCAATCAGCCCCAGCATTTT
13 | TRBJ2-5 | - | TRBD1 | TRBV4-2 | CASSYGQGETQYF | TGTGCCAGCAGCTACGGACAGGGGGAGACCCAGTACTTC
14 | TRBJ1-2 | - | - | TRBV11-2 | CASISNQGYSGYTF | TGTGCCAGCATCTCCAACCAGGGTTACAGCGGCTACACCTTC
15 | TRBJ1-5 | - | TRBD1 | TRBV28 | CASSLSTGARQPQHF | TGTGCCAGCAGTTTGTCGACAGGGGCGCGGCAGCCCCAGCATTTT
15 | TRBJ1-5 | - | - | TRBV4-2 | CASSPLHGGNQPQHF | TGTGCCAGCAGCCCATTACACGGGGGCAATCAGCCCCAGCATTTT
14 | TRBJ2-2 | - | - | TRBV9 | CASSVGTQNGELFF | TGTGCCAGCAGCGTAGGTACCCAAAATGGGGAGCTGTTTTTT
14 | TRBJ2-6 | once | - | TRBV28 | CASSWGGGANVLTF | TGTGCCAGCAGTTGGGGAGGAGGGGCCAACGTCCTGACTTTC
20 | TRBJ2-1 | once | TRBD2 | TRBV5-1 | CASSLLSGSSTHGSYNEQFF | TGCGCCAGCAGCTTGCTTAGCGGGTCCTCGACCCACGGCTCCTACAATGAGCAGTTCTTC
13 | TRBJ1-1 | - | - | TRBV9 | CASSVGPQGEAFF | TGTGCCAGCAGCGTAGGCCCCCAGGGCGAAGCTTTCTTT
16 | TRBJ2-7 | - | TRBD2 | TRBV11-2 | CASRGLAGRSAYEQYF | TGTGCCAGCAGAGGGCTAGCGGGACGATCAGCCTACGAGCAGTACTTC
13 | TRBJ2-5 | - | - | TRBV15 | CATETTKDETQYF | TGTGCCACCGAGACCACGAAAGATGAGACCCAGTACTTC
14 | TRBJ2-3 | - | TRBD2 | TRBV7-7 | CASSSGLAGDTQYF | TGTGCTAGCAGCTCGGGACTAGCGGGGGATACGCAGTATTTT
18 | TRBJ2-6 | - | TRBD2 | TRBV28 | CASTPVLAGSSGANVLTF | TGTGCCAGCACCCCAGTCCTAGCGGGAAGCTCTGGGGCCAACGTCCTGACTTTC
16 | TRBJ1-4 | - | TRBD1 | TRBV11-2 | CASSVRLGTGREKLFF | TGTGCCAGCAGCGTCAGACTCGGGACAGGGAGGGAAAAACTGTTTTTT
14 | TRBJ1-2 | - | - | TRBV10-3 | CAISAQDGPYGYTF | TGTGCCATCAGTGCCCAAGACGGACCTTATGGCTACACCTTC
14 | TRBJ2-5 | - | TRBD1 | TRBV9 | CASSQGQLRETQYF | TGTGCCAGCAGCCAGGGACAGTTACGGGAGACCCAGTACTTC
13 | TRBJ2-5 | once | - | TRBV9 | CASSVEGGETQYF | TGTGCCAGCAGCGTAGAGGGGGGAGAGACCCAGTACTTC
15 | TRBJ1-6 | - | TRBD1 | TRBV6-2/TRBV6-3 | CASSLEDRGLSPLHF | TGTGCCAGCAGTTTAGAGGACAGGGGGCTTTCACCCCTCCACTTT
15 | TRBJ2-7 | - | TRBD1 | TRBV9 | CASSGRTGSTYEQYF | TGTGCCAGCAGCGGGAGGACAGGTTCCACCTACGAGCAGTACTTC
15 | TRBJ2-7 | once | - | TRBV5-4 | CASSQGGLPAYEQYF | TGTGCCAGCAGCCAAGGAGGGCTACCTGCCTACGAGCAGTACTTC
16 | TRBJ1-2 | - | TRBD1 | TRBV5-6 | CASSPGTGVVEGGYTF | TGTGCCAGCAGCCCCGGGACAGGGGTCGTGGAGGGCGGCTACACCTTC
15 | TRBJ2-7 | - | - | TRBV18 | CASSPPDRALYEQYF | TGTGCCAGCTCACCACCCGACCGAGCCCTCTACGAGCAGTACTTC
14 | TRBJ1-2 | few | - | TRBV6-5 | CASSYSAGQYGYTF | TGTGCCAGCAGTTACTCCGCAGGGCAGTATGGCTACACCTTC
16 | TRBJ1-5 | - | TRBD1 | TRBV27 | CASSLTGTGIIQPQHF | TGTGCCAGCAGTTTGACCGGGACAGGGATAATTCAGCCCCAGCATTTT
14 | TRBJ2-5 | - | - | TRBV9 | CASSGRGHQETQYF | TGTGCCAGCAGTGGGAGAGGTCACCAAGAGACCCAGTACTTC